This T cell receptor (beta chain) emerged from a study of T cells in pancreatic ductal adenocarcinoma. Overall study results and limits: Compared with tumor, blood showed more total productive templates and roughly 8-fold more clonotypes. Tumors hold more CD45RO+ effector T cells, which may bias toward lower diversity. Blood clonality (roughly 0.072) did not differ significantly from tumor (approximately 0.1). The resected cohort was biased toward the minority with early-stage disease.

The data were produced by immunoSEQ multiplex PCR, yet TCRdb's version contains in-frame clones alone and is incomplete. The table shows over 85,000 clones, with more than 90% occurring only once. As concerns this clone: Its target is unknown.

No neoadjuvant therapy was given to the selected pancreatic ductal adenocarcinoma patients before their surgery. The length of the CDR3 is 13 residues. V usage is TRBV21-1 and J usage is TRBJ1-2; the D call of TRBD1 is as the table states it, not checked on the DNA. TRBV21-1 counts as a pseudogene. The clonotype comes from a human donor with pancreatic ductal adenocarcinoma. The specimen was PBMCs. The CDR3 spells CASFLQGIYGYTF. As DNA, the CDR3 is TGTGCCAGTTTTTTACAGGGAATCTATGGCTACACCTTC.